The sequence of this T cell receptor (beta chain) was determined in a study of blood T cell repertoires in COVID-19. Overall study context: Both acute and convalescent COVID-19 samples were obtained from the United States, Italy and Spain.

The germline gives CDR1 MDHEN, CDR2 SYDVKM. Germline trimming cut 6 bases from V and 3 bases from J; bases unmatched to any gene: 6. The CDR3 length is 15 residues. Produced via immunoSEQ multiplex PCR; TCRdb's table is partial and in-frame only. This sample yields 350,000 or so clones, of which approximately 87% are seen a single time; more than 9% belongs to the top ten. A Seattle source enrolled patients during active infection and followed them longitudinally. The source of this sequence is a woman between 25 and 40 years old with COVID-19, enrolled during active disease. The V call is TRBV28, the J call TRBJ2-2, with TRBD2 matching 8 bases. The sequencing input was peripheral blood. The CDR3 region is CASSSGTRDTGELFF. The CDR3 DNA follows: TGTGCCAGCAGCTCCGGGACTAGGGACACCGGGGAGCTGTTTTTT. Looking up the rest from reference TRBV28 and TRBJ2-2 gives the full variable domain: DVKVTQSSRYLVKRTGEKVFLECVQDMDHENMFWYRQDPGLGLRLIYFSYDVKMKEKGDIPEGYSVSREKKERFSLILESASTNQTSMYLCASSSGTRDTGELFFGEGSRLTVL.